Below, 28 T cell receptor beta chains from the same sample are listed, as sequenced in a study of human T cells and chemical hapten exposure. The time point denotes: pre-sensitization, week 0. Regarding treatment: therapeutic diphenylcyclopropenone sensitization with weekly scalp DPC. A single record per CDR3 protein comes from TCRdb applying MiXCR to the RACE reads. This table holds approximately 370,000 distinct CDR3 sequences, about 5% found once. The sequencing here drew on whole blood, taken in connection with sensitization to the hapten diphenylcyclopropenone (DPC). The receptors were gathered from a young woman with alopecia areata. Some clones in this sample may be carry-over from other donors' samples.

This clonotype was observed at least ten times. The gene calls are TRBV7-9 and TRBJ2-6, with D possibly being TRBD2 (6 bases). The CDR3 spans 16 residues. The germline V gene encodes CDR1 SEHNR and CDR2 FQNEAQ (reference sequence). Trimming left V 5 bases short and J 0 bases short, with 11 bases between. CDR3 residues: CASSRGTYSGANVLTF. CDR3 sequence (DNA): TGTGCCAGCAGCCGTGGGACTTACTCTGGGGCCAACGTCCTGACTTTC.

This clonotype was counted many times. This rearrangement joins TRBV29-1 to TRBJ2-2; 7 nucleotides match TRBD2. CDR1 is SQVTM and CDR2 is ANQGSEA in the germline V gene. The CDR3 totals 14 residues. V lost 4 bases to trimming and J lost 1 base; unmatched junction nucleotides: 3. CDR3 sequence reads: CSVVAGVNTGELFF. The CDR3 coding sequence is TGCAGCGTTGTGGCGGGGGTGAACACCGGGGAGCTGTTTTTT.

This clonotype was seen at least ten times. J is TRBJ1-1 and V is TRBV14; D is perhaps TRBD1 (5 bases). Germline V gives CDR1 SGHDN, CDR2 FVKESK. This CDR3 has 15 residues. The germline V and J ends were trimmed by 0 bases and 4 bases, with 12 bases remaining between them. CDR3 region: CASSQDFGAGTEAFF. The CDR3 bases are TGTGCCAGCAGCCAAGATTTTGGGGCCGGCACTGAAGCTTTCTTT.

The rearrangement joins TRBV20-1 to TRBJ2-1, with D possibly being TRBD1 or TRBD2 (5 bases each). Trimming took off 8 bases at V and 9 bases at J, with 26 bases between the two ends. The CDR3 has 15 residues. CDR1 DFQATT and CDR2 SNEGSKA come from the germline V gene (reference sequence). Here the CDR3 DNA reads TGCAGTCCCCACAGGCTGAGACTAAGGGTCCGTGAGCAGTTCTTC. The encoded protein is CSPHRLRLRVREQFF.

This clonotype was counted only a few times. The chain couples TRBV27 to TRBJ1-5, with D possibly matching TRBD1 (5 bases). CDR3 length equals 13 residues. Germline V CDR1 and CDR2: MNHEY, SMNVEV (reference sequence). The germline V and J ends were trimmed by 5 bases and 7 bases, with 12 bases remaining between them. Here the CDR3 reads CASSRDPRQPQHF. CDR3 DNA sequence: TGTGCCAGCAGTCGGGACCCACGGCAGCCCCAGCATTTT.

This clonotype was found a few times. The V gene is TRBV3-1, the J gene TRBJ2-7; no reliable D call. The CDR3 consists of 13 residues. Germline V gene sequence: CDR1 LGHDT, CDR2 YNNKEL (reference sequence). V was clipped by 3 bases and J by 0 bases, with 6 bases between them. DNA for the CDR3: TGTGCCAGCAGCCAGACGATCTCCTACGAGCAGTACTTC. This gives the protein CASSQTISYEQYF.

V is TRBV6-2 or TRBV6-3 and J is TRBJ2-3; 10 bases agree with TRBD2. V gave up 5 bases and J gave up 4 bases; unmatched junction bases: 9. The germline V gene encodes CDR1 MNHEY and CDR2 SVGEGT. This CDR3 region has 16 residues. The CDR3 reads CASSRSGLASPDTQYF. The CDR3 DNA is TGTGCCAGCAGTCGCTCGGGACTAGCGAGCCCAGATACGCAGTATTTT.

This clonotype was seen repeatedly, ten times or more. This chain uses TRBV6-6 with TRBJ1-6; D unclear. The V end was cut by 2 bases, the J end by 10 bases, with 6 bases between. Germline CDR1 and CDR2: MNHNY and SVGAGI (reference sequence). The CDR3 is 12 amino acids. In nucleotides, the CDR3 is TGTGCCAGCAGTTACACGGGGTCACCCCTCCACTTT. Translation gives CASSYTGSPLHF.

This clonotype was seen at least ten times. The chain has TRBV7-2 and TRBJ1-2; D gene ambiguous. The germline CDR1 and CDR2 sequences are SGHTA and FQGNSA. This CDR3 is built from 12 residues. V shed 4 bases and J shed 4 bases, with 7 bases lying between them. The CDR3 region is CASSSDTYGYTF. Here the CDR3 DNA reads TGTGCCAGCAGCTCAGACACCTATGGCTACACCTTC.

This clonotype was detected ten times or more. This sequence joins TRBV6-2 or TRBV6-3 and TRBJ2-5; TRBD1 matches at 7 bases. CDR3 size: 16 residues. V dropped 3 bases and J dropped 2; count of bases not matched to a gene: 9. Per germline, CDR1 MNHEY and CDR2 SVGEGT. The CDR3: CASSYTAWTGQETQYF. Written as DNA, the CDR3 is TGTGCCAGCAGTTATACTGCTTGGACAGGTCAAGAGACCCAGTACTTC.

The gene calls are TRBV12-3 or TRBV12-4 and TRBJ2-7; D gene unclear. Deletions cut 5 bases from V and 6 bases from J, with 14 bases between. The CDR3 loop spans 13 amino acids. The CDR3 loop is CASSLQQHSEQYF. CDR3 DNA: TGTGCCAGCAGTCTTCAACAGCACTCCGAGCAGTACTTC.

This clonotype was found a few times. The chain links TRBV7-6 to TRBJ1-1; D remains unclear. This CDR3 region has 13 residues. CDR1 and CDR2 from the germline V gene are SGHVS and FNYEAQ. V lost 4 bases and J 4 bases, leaving 10 bases between the germline ends. The CDR3 is CASSSRVGTEAFF. Here the CDR3 DNA reads TGTGCCAGCAGCTCCAGAGTGGGCACTGAAGCTTTCTTT.

V is TRBV4-3 and J is TRBJ2-3; tentatively, D is TRBD2 (6 bases). V was shortened by 0 bases and J by 4 bases, with 11 bases between the two germline ends. This CDR3 has 15 residues. CDR1 is LGHNA and CDR2 is YSLEER in the germline V gene. The CDR3 protein is CASSQELAVPDTQYF. DNA of the CDR3: TGCGCCAGCAGCCAAGAACTAGCAGTCCCAGATACGCAGTATTTT.

This rearrangement joins TRBV11-2 to TRBJ2-6; maybe TRBD1 (5 bases). This CDR3 is built from 17 residues. The V gene lost 5 bases and the J gene lost 4 bases, with 18 bases spanning the gap. CDR1 and CDR2 from the germline V gene are SGHAT and FQNNGV. CDR3 sequence (DNA): TGTGCCAGCAGCCTAGGGGCCGTACCCACCGGGGCCAACGTCCTGACTTTC. This codes for CASSLGAVPTGANVLTF.

This clonotype was recorded a few times. V usage is TRBV9 and J usage is TRBJ1-3; no definite D call. The CDR3 sequence is 13 residues long. The germline V gene encodes CDR1 SGDLS and CDR2 YYNGEE. Trimming took 0 bases from V and 8 from J, leaving 9 bases between them. In DNA, the CDR3 is TGTGCCAGCAGCGTAGGGGCGCCGGACACCATATATTTT. Translated: CASSVGAPDTIYF.

V and J are TRBV7-3 and TRBJ2-2; maybe TRBD1 (6 bases). Trimming shortened V by 5 bases and J by 4 bases, and 14 bases separated the two germline ends. The germline V gene has CDR1 SGHTA and CDR2 FQGTGA. The CDR3 sequence is 15 residues long. The CDR3 spells CASSPRGPTTGELFF. The CDR3 region has the DNA TGTGCCAGCAGCCCCAGGGGCCCCACCACCGGGGAGCTGTTTTTT.

This chain uses TRBV20-1 with TRBJ2-7, with D perhaps given as TRBD1 or TRBD2 (6 bases each). Trimming pared 3 bases from V and 4 bases from J, leaving 16 bases between. There are 14 residues in the CDR3. Germline V CDR1 and CDR2: DFQATT, SNEGSKA (reference sequence). CDR3 sequence: CSASRTGAEYEQYF. Written as DNA, the CDR3 is TGCAGTGCTAGCCGGACGGGGGCGGAATACGAGCAGTACTTC.

At least ten counts were recorded for this clonotype. This chain uses TRBV28 with TRBJ1-5; TRBD1 aligns across 9 bases. The CDR3 runs to 17 residues. CDR1 is MDHEN, CDR2 SYDVKM, per germline. V dropped 6 bases and J dropped 9; count of bases not matched to a gene: 18. The CDR3 region has the DNA TGTGCCAGCAGCTCCCCTTACCCCGGGACAGGGAATTGGCCCCAGCATTTT. Translating gives CASSSPYPGTGNWPQHF.

This clonotype was found a few times. The chain combines TRBV4-3 with TRBJ1-5; TRBD1 matches 7 bases. CDR1 is LGHNA and CDR2 is YSLEER in the germline V gene. With V trimmed by 0 bases and J by 6 bases, 11 bases remained unmatched. The CDR3 totals 17 residues. The CDR3 DNA reads TGCGCCAGCAGCCAAGAAGCCGCGAGGGGGCGCGGTCAGCCCCAGCATTTT. This sequence encodes CASSQEAARGRGQPQHF.

In its sample, this clonotype was seen a few times. V usage is TRBV7-2 and J usage is TRBJ2-2; D is ambiguous. The CDR3 runs 15 residues. CDR1 SGHTA and CDR2 FQGNSA come from the germline V gene. Trimming cost V 3 bases and J 4 bases, with 12 bases left between them. In nucleotides, the CDR3 is TGTGCCAGCAGCTTTCAGGCGTCGGGCACCGGGGAGCTGTTTTTT. It codes for CASSFQASGTGELFF.

This clonotype appeared a few times. The J gene is TRBJ1-2, the V gene TRBV10-2, with TRBD1 identical over 10 bases. The germline CDR1 and CDR2 sequences are WSHSY and SAAADI. The CDR3 covers 13 residues. The J segment lost 8 bases and the V segment lost 6 bases, leaving 6 bases of the junction unmatched. Here the CDR3 DNA reads TGCGCCAGCAGATTGGGACAGGGGCAAGGCTACACCTTC. Translation gives CASRLGQGQGYTF.

The chain combines TRBV27 with TRBJ2-7; tentatively, D is TRBD2 (6 bases). CDR1 and CDR2 (germline): MNHEY, SMNVEV (reference sequence). This CDR3 comprises 9 residues. Trimming removed 9 bases from V and 7 bases from J, with 7 bases in between. In DNA form, the CDR3 reads TGTGCCAGAGGGAGGGAGCAGTACTTC. Amino acids: CARGREQYF.

This clonotype was seen at least ten times. The rearrangement joins TRBV7-2 to TRBJ1-6; 10 nucleotides agree with TRBD1. Per germline, CDR1 SGHTA and CDR2 FQGNSA. The ends lost 2 bases at V and 7 bases at J; junction bases unmatched: 11. The CDR3 extends over 18 amino acids. In DNA form, the CDR3 reads TGTGCCAGCAGCTTATCTAGGGGACAGGGGCTGAGGAATTCACCCCTCCACTTT. Residues: CASSLSRGQGLRNSPLHF.

This clonotype was observed at least ten times. The V and J genes are TRBV6-1 and TRBJ2-5; 8 nucleotides match TRBD2. Germline lookup yields CDR1 MNHNS and CDR2 SASEGT. The CDR3 has 15 residues. J lost 1 base, V lost 3 bases, and 4 bases had no gene match. The DNA for the CDR3 is TGTGCCAGCAGTGACGGTAGCGGGACCCAAGAGACCCAGTACTTC. This codes for CASSDGSGTQETQYF.

The sample holds many counts of this clonotype. The rearrangement uses TRBV10-3 and TRBJ2-6; D ambiguous. The ends were cut back, 11 bases at V and 0 bases at J, with 14 bases in the middle. CDR3 length: 15 residues. The germline V gene encodes CDR1 ENHRY and CDR2 SYGVKD. DNA for the CDR3: TGTGCCTCCCGGACCAGCCCCTCTGGGGCCAACGTCCTGACTTTC. Amino acid sequence: CASRTSPSGANVLTF.

This clonotype has more than one count but fewer than ten. The chain has TRBV4-1 and TRBJ2-7; 8 bases agree with TRBD1. Germline lookup yields CDR1 MGHRA and CDR2 YSYEKL. The CDR3 spans 17 residues. V lost 1 base to trimming and J lost 0 bases; unmatched junction nucleotides: 8. CDR3 DNA sequence: TGCGCCAGCAGCCAAGTCTTCGGAACAGGGGGCTCCTACGAGCAGTACTTC. Translating gives CASSQVFGTGGSYEQYF.

This clonotype showed up many times. V gene TRBV20-1 combines with J gene TRBJ2-6; D might be TRBD1 or TRBD2, each matching 6 bases. This CDR3 is built from 15 residues. CDR1 and CDR2 from the germline V gene are DFQATT and SNEGSKA (reference sequence). Trimming took off 5 bases at V and 3 bases at J, with 14 bases between the two ends. The CDR3 DNA is TGCAGTGCTTCCCCTCGGGGGCTTGGGGCCAACGTCCTGACTTTC. Encoded protein: CSASPRGLGANVLTF.

This clonotype appeared a few times. V usage is TRBV6-5 and J usage is TRBJ2-3; tentative D call: TRBD1 (6 bases). The CDR3 extends over 15 amino acids. V was pared by 0 bases and J by 3 bases, with 10 bases between. Germline V gene data show CDR1 as MNHEY and CDR2 as SVGAGI. The CDR3 sequence is CASSYSWQGTDTQYF. The CDR3, as DNA: TGTGCCAGCAGTTACTCGTGGCAGGGGACAGATACGCAGTATTTT.